The clone carrying this TCR beta chain appeared a few times. Antigen unknown. The source of the sample is a study of blood T cells in healthy people across ages. The overall study: Capture via template switching afforded approximately one barcoded beta molecule per two T cells. Study observations and caveats: Comparison with aged donors showed that long-lived donors had more naive CD4+ cells and higher diversity.

With 9 bases removed from V and 0 bases from J, the gap between germline ends came to 11 bases. This CDR3 spans 14 amino acids. A second PCR of about 6 to 12 cycles used a sample-barcoded 5' primer and a J-beta primer mix. A minimum of 2.5 million CDR3-containing paired-end reads was obtained for each sample. MiXCR, applied by TCRdb to the 5' RACE reads, yields one record per CDR3 protein. The table records around 1,000,000 distinct CDR3 sequences, around two fifths of them present only once. The sequenced material came from blood. This receptor was obtained from a man aged 18 to 35 in good health. The V gene is TRBV12-3 or TRBV12-4, the J gene TRBJ1-4; D is unclear. The CDR3 sequence: CASGDIATNEKLFF. In nucleotides, the CDR3 is TGTGCCAGTGGGGATATTGCAACTAATGAAAAACTGTTTTTT.